This T cell receptor beta chain was captured by sequencing in a study of brain T cells in children with intractable seizures. Sequenced by immunoSEQ multiplex PCR; TCRdb stores in-frame clones only, minus some. The sample includes under 45,000 clones, around nine tenths of them seen just once. Trimming left V 5 bases short and J 3 bases short, with 12 bases between. The germline CDR1 and CDR2 sequences are SGHRS and YFSETQ. This CDR3 has 13 amino acids. The sequence was collected from a girl aged 2 to 9 with tuberous sclerosis and intractable seizures. This sample comprised peripheral blood, obtained at surgery. The chain joins TRBV5-1 to TRBJ2-7, with D maybe TRBD1 (5 bases). The CDR3 spells CASSLGRVYEQYF. The CDR3, as DNA: TGCGCCAGCAGTCTGGGGCGAGTCTACGAGCAGTACTTC.